Listed below are T cell receptor beta chains from one sample, sequenced in a study of tumor-infiltrating lymphocytes in primary liver carcinoma. Via MiXCR, TCRdb re-called the multiplex PCR reads, giving one row per CDR3 protein. The repertoire holds 95,000 to 150,000 distinct CDR3 sequences, with around 64% as singletons. The material sequenced was liver tumor tissue from sampling region 3. These receptor sequences come from a woman aged 55-69 years with primary liver carcinoma and hepatitis B virus infection. Both conserved end residues are part of each CDR3. Fields, in order: clone size, V gene, J gene, D gene, CDR3 protein, CDR3 DNA. D genes are given only for firm matches. Some rows have no size entry. The others give once, few or many, or a class for an expanded clone.

size: .
V: TRBV28
J: TRBJ2-7
D: .
CDR3: CASGSLGTPIYEQYF
DNA: TGTGCCAGCGGCTCTTTGGGGACACCCATTTACGAGCAGTACTTC

size: once
V: TRBV6-5
J: TRBJ1-1
D: .
CDR3: CASSYSEYTEAFF
DNA: TGTGCCAGCAGTTACTCCGAGTACACTGAAGCTTTCTTT

size: few
V: TRBV30
J: TRBJ2-1
D: TRBD2
CDR3: CAWSFGRAYNEQFF
DNA: TGTGCCTGGAGTTTTGGGAGGGCCTACAATGAGCAGTTCTTC

size: .
V: TRBV11-2
J: TRBJ2-1
D: .
CDR3: CANSFGRNSNKQFF
DNA: TGTGCCAACAGCTTTGGGCGTAACTCCAATAAGCAGTTCTTC

size: .
V: TRBV7-9
J: TRBJ2-7
D: TRBD1
CDR3: CVSSLSAGGASYEQYF
DNA: TGTGTCAGCAGCTTATCGGCAGGGGGCGCCTCCTACGAGCAGTACTTC

size: .
V: TRBV20-1
J: TRBJ2-2
D: TRBD1
CDR3: CSADRGQGPGELFF
DNA: TGCAGTGCCGACAGGGGTCAAGGTCCCGGGGAGCTGTTTTTT

size: many
V: TRBV9
J: TRBJ2-7
D: .
CDR3: CASSVGGGGAYEQYF
DNA: TGTGCCAGCAGCGTAGGAGGAGGGGGGGCCTACGAGCAGTACTTC

size: .
V: TRBV7-9
J: TRBJ2-5
D: TRBD2
CDR3: CSNNPVGGPGTQYF
DNA: TGTTCCAACAACCCAGTGGGAGGGCCGGGGACCCAGTACTTC

size: .
V: TRBV6-6
J: TRBJ2-3
D: .
CDR3: CASKGESDAQYF
DNA: TGTGCCAGTAAGGGGGAATCAGATGCGCAGTATTTT

size: .
V: TRBV7-9
J: TRBJ2-1
D: TRBD2
CDR3: CASSQPGLAGGQFF
DNA: TGTGCCAGCAGCCAACCGGGACTAGCGGGTGGGCAGTTCTTC

size: .
V: TRBV11-3
J: TRBJ1-6
D: .
CDR3: CASSRTGYNSPFHF
DNA: TGTGCCAGCAGCCGGACGGGTTATAATTCACCCTTCCACTTT

size: few
V: TRBV29-1
J: TRBJ2-3
D: TRBD2
CDR3: CSVSTSGRSTDMQYF
DNA: TGCAGCGTATCCACTAGCGGGAGGAGCACAGATATGCAGTATTTT

size: .
V: TRBV11-2
J: TRBJ1-3
D: .
CDR3: CANSQRVQASGNTIYF
DNA: TGTGCCAACAGTCAGAGGGTTCAAGCCTCTGGAAACACCATATATTTT

size: many
V: TRBV12-3/TRBV12-4
J: TRBJ2-7
D: TRBD2
CDR3: CASRRSGRDEQYF
DNA: TGTGCCAGCAGGCGTAGCGGGAGGGACGAGCAGTACTTC

size: .
V: TRBV28
J: TRBJ2-7
D: TRBD2
CDR3: CASRASGPAGGHYF
DNA: TGTGCCAGCAGAGCCTCGGGACCAGCGGGAGGGCATTACTTC

size: .
V: TRBV25-1
J: TRBJ2-1
D: TRBD2
CDR3: CARSEPLAGADYNEQFF
DNA: TGTGCCAGAAGTGAACCCCTAGCGGGAGCTGACTACAATGAGCAGTTCTTC

size: medium-sized
V: TRBV6-1
J: TRBJ2-7
D: .
CDR3: CASSDSLKGAARGYEQYF
DNA: TGTGCCAGCAGTGATAGCCTGAAGGGAGCGGCGAGGGGCTACGAGCAGTACTTC

size: many
V: TRBV5-6
J: TRBJ2-6
D: .
CDR3: CASSFPDLVGANVLTF
DNA: TGTGCCAGCAGCTTCCCTGACTTGGTAGGGGCCAACGTCCTGACTTTC

size: once
V: TRBV29-1
J: TRBJ2-1
D: .
CDR3: CSVEEGARLPNEQFF
DNA: TGCAGCGTTGAGGAGGGGGCTAGGCTCCCCAATGAGCAGTTCTTC

size: .
V: TRBV5-6
J: TRBJ2-1
D: .
CDR3: CASSLGCRRQVSYNEQFF
DNA: TGTGCCAGCAGCTTGGGATGCCGGCGACAGGTATCCTACAATGAGCAGTTCTTC

size: .
V: TRBV5-6
J: TRBJ2-6
D: .
CDR3: CANSFRVSGANVPTF
DNA: TGTGCCAACAGCTTCAGAGTGTCTGGGGCCAACGTCCCGACTTTC

size: .
V: TRBV12-3/TRBV12-4
J: TRBJ2-1
D: TRBD1
CDR3: CASSSDREGSKQLF
DNA: TGTGCCAGCAGTTCGGACAGGGAAGGAAGCAAGCAGCTCTTC

size: .
V: TRBV6-1
J: TRBJ1-2
D: .
CDR3: CVNSRDHAGGYTF
DNA: TGCGTCAACAGTAGGGACCATGCTGGAGGCTACACCTTC

size: .
V: TRBV6-5
J: TRBJ2-3
D: TRBD2
CDR3: CASSRRLAGLDTQYF
DNA: TGTGCCAGCAGTCGGCGACTAGCGGGGCTAGATACGCAGTATTTT

size: few
V: TRBV28
J: TRBJ1-1
D: TRBD1
CDR3: CASSLETGGTEAFF
DNA: TGTGCCAGCAGTTTAGAGACAGGGGGCACTGAAGCTTTCTTT

size: .
V: TRBV11-2
J: TRBJ2-2
D: .
CDR3: CTSSLDVEVAPGSCFF
DNA: .

size: .
V: TRBV29-1
J: TRBJ2-2
D: .
CDR3: CGDRTNPAANAGELFF
DNA: TGCGGCGATAGGACCAACCCAGCCGCGAACGCCGGGGAGCTGTTTTTT

size: .
V: TRBV14
J: TRBJ2-4
D: TRBD2
CDR3: CTSSASGTSYIQYF
DNA: TGTACCAGCAGCGCTAGCGGGACGTCATACATTCAGTACTTC

size: .
V: TRBV11-2
J: TRBJ1-1
D: TRBD1
CDR3: CASSPRGQGYTEASF
DNA: TGTGCCAGCAGCCCTAGGGGACAGGGTTACACTGAAGCTTCATTT

size: .
V: TRBV6-1
J: TRBJ2-3
D: .
CDR3: CANSGPTTRADTQYF
DNA: TGTGCCAACAGTGGCCCTACTACGAGGGCAGATACGCAGTATTTT

size: .
V: TRBV5-1
J: TRBJ2-1
D: TRBD2
CDR3: CASSLAPASGPGGRYNEQFF
DNA: TGCGCCAGCAGCTTGGCCCCGGCTAGCGGGCCGGGCGGTCGGTACAATGAGCAGTTCTTC

size: .
V: TRBV12-5
J: TRBJ2-3
D: TRBD2
CDR3: CTSGPGLVGGADTQYF
DNA: TGTACTAGTGGCCCAGGACTAGTGGGGGGTGCAGATACGCAGTATTTT

size: .
V: TRBV7-9
J: TRBJ2-1
D: .
CDR3: CASSQGWIEQFF
DNA: TGTGCCAGCAGCCAAGGATGGATTGAGCAGTTCTTC

size: .
V: TRBV11-3
J: TRBJ1-1
D: .
CDR3: CASSSIGQTEASF
DNA: TGTGCCAGCAGCTCTATCGGACAGACTGAAGCTTCCTTT

size: many
V: TRBV2
J: TRBJ1-2
D: .
CDR3: CASSETGHGYTF
DNA: TGTGCCAGCAGCGAGACAGGCCATGGCTACACCTTC

size: few
V: TRBV25-1
J: TRBJ2-7
D: .
CDR3: CASSKDPTYEQYF
DNA: TGTGCCAGCAGTAAGGACCCAACCTACGAGCAGTACTTC

size: many
V: TRBV10-3
J: TRBJ2-1
D: TRBD2
CDR3: CAISESMKGLANEQFF
DNA: TGTGCCATCAGTGAGTCAATGAAGGGACTAGCGAATGAGCAGTTCTTC

size: many
V: TRBV6-1
J: TRBJ1-5
D: TRBD1
CDR3: CASSFTGEGQPQHF
DNA: TGTGCCAGCAGTTTTACAGGGGAAGGTCAGCCCCAGCATTTT

size: .
V: TRBV19
J: TRBJ1-6
D: TRBD1
CDR3: CASRIQGAMDFSPLHF
DNA: TGTGCCAGTAGGATACAGGGGGCAATGGATTTCTCACCCCTCCACTTT

size: .
V: TRBV4-2
J: TRBJ2-7
D: .
CDR3: CDSSQAGETSTPSAYEQYF
DNA: .

size: .
V: TRBV11-1
J: TRBJ2-1
D: .
CDR3: CASSQSENSYNVQFF
DNA: TGTGCCAGCAGCCAGAGTGAGAACTCCTACAATGTGCAGTTCTTC

size: few
V: TRBV7-3
J: TRBJ2-6
D: TRBD1
CDR3: CASSLSRDSSGANVLTF
DNA: TGTGCCAGCAGCTTAAGCCGGGACAGCTCTGGGGCCAACGTCCTGACTTTC

size: .
V: TRBV11-2
J: TRBJ2-1
D: TRBD2
CDR3: CASSLITGTSGHNEQFF
DNA: TGTGCCAGCAGCTTAATTACCGGGACTAGTGGACACAATGAGCAGTTCTTC

size: medium-sized
V: TRBV11-2
J: TRBJ2-1
D: .
CDR3: CASSLLQGNLQFF
DNA: TGTGCCAGCAGCTTGCTACAGGGAAATTTGCAGTTCTTC

size: .
V: TRBV7-9
J: TRBJ1-3
D: TRBD1
CDR3: CASSQAGGVNSGNTIYF
DNA: TGTGCCAGCAGCCAAGCAGGGGGCGTGAACTCTGGAAACACCATATATTTT

size: .
V: TRBV11-2
J: TRBJ1-1
D: .
CDR3: CANNSQQGNTEAFF
DNA: TGTGCCAACAACTCACAACAGGGGAACACTGAAGCTTTCTTT